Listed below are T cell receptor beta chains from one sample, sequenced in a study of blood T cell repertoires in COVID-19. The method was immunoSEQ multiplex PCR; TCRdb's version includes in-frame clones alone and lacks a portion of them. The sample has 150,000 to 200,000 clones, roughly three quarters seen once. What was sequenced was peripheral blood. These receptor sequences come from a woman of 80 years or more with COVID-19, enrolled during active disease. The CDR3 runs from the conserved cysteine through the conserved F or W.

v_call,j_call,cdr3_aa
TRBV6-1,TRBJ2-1,CASSEEPGTGAAEFF
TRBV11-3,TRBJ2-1,CASSLVAGDYNEQFF
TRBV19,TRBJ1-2,CASMDRGQNGYTF
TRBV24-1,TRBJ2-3,CATSDSQQDNDTQYF
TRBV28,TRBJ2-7,CASSLMQGGVRYEQYF
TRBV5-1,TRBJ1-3,CASSLEQSSGNTIYF
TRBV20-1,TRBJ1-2,CSASTGSRYTF
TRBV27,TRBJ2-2,CASKRPGRGTGELFF
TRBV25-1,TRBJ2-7,CASSAAYEQYF
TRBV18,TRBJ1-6,CASSRQGAQSYNSPLHF
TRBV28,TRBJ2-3,CASSLASGSPDTQYF
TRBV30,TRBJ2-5,CAWSVNSLKETQYF
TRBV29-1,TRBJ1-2,CSVEDLPSLPYGYTF
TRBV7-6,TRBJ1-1,CASSQGHGAEAFF
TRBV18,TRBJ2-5,CASSPPTSGPQETQYF
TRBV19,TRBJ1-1,CASSIMGQGGTEAFF
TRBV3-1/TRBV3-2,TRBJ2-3,CASSQLAGARGTDTQYF
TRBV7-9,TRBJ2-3,CASSPGGGRSSDTQYF
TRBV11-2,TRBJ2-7,CASSLDLGLAGVEQYF
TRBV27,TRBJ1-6,CASSFLAGANSPLHF
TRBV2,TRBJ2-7,CASRVATGNSYEQYF
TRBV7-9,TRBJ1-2,CASSLGAVGNGYTF
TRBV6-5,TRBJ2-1,CASSRLAGLSDEQFF
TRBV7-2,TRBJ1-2,CASSRTTGGMGYTF
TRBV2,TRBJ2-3,CASRSGQGGESDTQYF
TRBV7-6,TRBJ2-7,CASIKGGADYEQYF
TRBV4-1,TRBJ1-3,CASSQWTGEPGNTIYF
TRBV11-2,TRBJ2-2,CASSFSGLGGGELFF
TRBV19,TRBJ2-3,CASSSVATTSTDTQYF
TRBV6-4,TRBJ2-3,CASSETAGGLGPDTQYF
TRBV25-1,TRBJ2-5,CASSEGKTQYF
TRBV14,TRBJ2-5,CASSPLTPEKETQYF
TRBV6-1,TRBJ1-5,CASSERGAAGRPQHF
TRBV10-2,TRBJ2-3,CASQDSGVFTDTQYF
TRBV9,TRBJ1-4,CASSRFAGVGEKLFF
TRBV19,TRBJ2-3,CASSLRQISTDTQYF